This TCR beta chain was recorded in a study of cytomegalovirus exposure and HLA in healthy donors. Study outcomes and limitations: A list of 150 or so TCR beta chains associated with cytomegalovirus was given. Exclusion applied to some V segments, including TRBV6-2 and TRBV6-3, as they were indistinguishable.

Trimming cost V 1 base and J 6 bases; bases outside gene matches: 14. Per germline, CDR1 MGHRA and CDR2 YSYEKL. The CDR3 contains 17 residues. Note on this clone: The antigen remains undetermined.

Use of 60 Vbeta and 13 Jbeta primers characterized the PCR. This table comes from immunoSEQ multiplex PCR, and its TCRdb copy is limited to in-frame clones, with some not included. The table has some 110,000 clones, roughly 72% seen once; the top ten hold around a tenth. Sequencing was performed on PBMCs. The chain combines TRBV4-1 with TRBJ1-1; TRBD1 matches at 7 bases. The TCR sequence derives from a woman aged 50 to 60 in good health and CMV-seropositive. The CDR3 DNA reads as TGCGCCAGCAGCCAAGTTCCGGGACAGTCTAGGATCGCTGAAGCTTTCTTT. The encoded protein is CASSQVPGQSRIAEAFF.